This TCR beta chain was documented in a study of HIV-infected patients and healthy controls (dated by TCRdb to the mid-2010s). Preparation of the library involved 5' RACE. TCRdb shows the sequencer as Illumina MiSeq. The public reads were run again by TCRdb, first through fastp at Q25 and then through MiXCR, and only productive beta chains were kept. Each CDR3 protein gets just one entry, which takes the most common genes and DNA from the rows behind it. Present in this sample are tens of thousands of distinct CDR3 sequences, 15% to 20% of which were seen just once. The top ten hold around 1.4% of the sample. This clonotype was counted between two and nine times. This receptor's antigen is unknown. The input lacks base qualities; no much larger clone sits a single base away. Trimming costs V 2 bases and J 8 bases, and their ends lie 9 bases apart. The CDR3 runs 12 amino acids, cysteine and phenylalanine included. Of all the DNA, just the CDR3 is kept, 36 bases in frame from base 1. The germline V gene specifies MNHEY as CDR1 and SVGEGT as CDR2.

The chain is assembled from TRBV6-2 or TRBV6-3 and TRBJ1-1; the D gene is not confidently resolved. The TCR sequence derives from a human donor in good health. The sequencing sample was made of CD4+ T cells from blood. The DNA is as follows: TGTGCCAGCAGTTACCTGGGTAGGGAAGCTTTCTTT. Translated, this gives CASSYLGREAFF.